These 15 T cell receptor beta chains originate from one sample sequenced in a study of blood T cell repertoires in COVID-19. The data were produced by immunoSEQ multiplex PCR, yet TCRdb's version contains in-frame clones alone and is incomplete. The sample consists of around 150,000 clones, approximately 93% of them appearing once. What was sequenced was peripheral blood. These receptors all come from a woman aged 60-75 years with COVID-19, enrolled during active disease.

The chain carries TRBV11-2 and TRBJ2-5; 12 positions agree with TRBD2. The CDR3 consists of 15 residues. The ends lost 3 bases at V and 5 bases at J; junction bases unmatched: 4. Germline V lookup: CDR1 SGHAT, CDR2 FQNNGV. CDR3 protein: CASSFLAGGWETQYF. As DNA, the CDR3 is TGTGCCAGCAGCTTCCTAGCGGGGGGGTGGGAGACCCAGTACTTC. Based on the CDR3 plus reference TRBV11-2 and TRBJ2-5, the full variable domain is EAGVAQSPRYKIIEKRQSVAFWCNPISGHATLYWYQQILGQGPKLLIQFQNNGVVDDSQLPKDRFSAERLKGVDSTLKIQPAKLEDSAVYLCASSFLAGGWETQYFGPGTRLLVL.

This clone appeared once. The gene calls are TRBV7-3 and TRBJ1-4; tentatively, D is TRBD1 (6 bases). The CDR3 length is 15 residues. V was shortened by 1 base and J by 3 bases, with 9 bases between the two germline ends. Germline CDR1 and CDR2: SGHTA and FQGTGA. This CDR3 reads CASSLNGTPNEKLFF. CDR3 DNA sequence: TGTGCCAGCAGCTTAAACGGGACACCTAATGAAAAACTGTTTTTT.

The CDR3 DNA is TGCGCCAGCAGCCAAGAATGGACTTCCCGGCAGCCCCAGCATTTT. Protein sequence: CASSQEWTSRQPQHF. The V gene is TRBV4-3, the J gene TRBJ1-5, with D unresolved. The germline V and J ends were trimmed by 0 bases and 7 bases, with 13 bases remaining between them. This CDR3 spans 15 amino acids. CDR1 LGHNA and CDR2 YSLEER come from the germline V gene.

V and J are TRBV7-3 and TRBJ2-1; TRBD2 matches 12 bases. Per the germline V gene, CDR1 is SGHTA and CDR2 is FQGTGA. V shed 5 bases, J shed 9 bases, and the junction held 8 bases outside the gene matches. The CDR3 has 15 residues. In nucleotides, the CDR3 is TGTGCCAGCAGCCCGTCTAGCGGGGGGGCGATTGAGCAGTTCTTC. This translates into CASSPSSGGAIEQFF.

V and J are TRBV7-2 and TRBJ2-3, with 12 bases aligning to TRBD2. The trim removed 4 bases at V and 2 bases at J, leaving 1 base unmatched. The germline V gene has CDR1 SGHTA and CDR2 FQGNSA. The CDR3 has 15 residues. CDR3 amino acids: CASSWTSGNTDTQYF. Here the CDR3 DNA reads TGTGCCAGCAGCTGGACTAGCGGGAACACAGATACGCAGTATTTT.

This clone was observed a handful of times. The chain is built from TRBV7-3 and TRBJ2-7, with TRBD1 identical over 10 bases. V was pared by 5 bases and J by 6 bases, with 7 bases of the junction left unmatched. Per germline, CDR1 SGHTA and CDR2 FQGTGA. The CDR3 contains 14 residues. The CDR3 sequence is CASSPGTGASEQYF. The CDR3, as DNA: TGTGCCAGCAGCCCCGGGACAGGGGCCTCCGAGCAGTACTTC.

This chain connects TRBV7-9 to TRBJ2-7, with 9 bases lining up with TRBD1. Looked up from germline, CDR1 is SEHNR and CDR2 is FQNEAQ (reference sequence). V dropped 1 base and J dropped 8; count of bases not matched to a gene: 15. The CDR3 is 17 amino acids. The CDR3 nucleotides are TGTGCCAGCAGCTTAGGGGACCGGGACAGGGATTTTGACAAGCAGTACTTC. It encodes CASSLGDRDRDFDKQYF.

This chain connects TRBV6-6 to TRBJ1-6; D gene unclear. V lost 2 bases, J lost 6 bases, and 8 bases lay in between. Per the germline V gene, CDR1 is MNHNY and CDR2 is SVGAGI (reference sequence). The CDR3 has 14 amino acids. CDR3 nucleotide sequence: TGTGCCAGCAGTTACCCGGAGGTTAATTCACCCCTCCACTTT. Protein: CASSYPEVNSPLHF.

The V gene is TRBV6-1, the J gene TRBJ1-6; weak D call: TRBD1 (6 bases). The CDR3 has 15 amino acids. V lost 0 bases, J lost 9 bases, and 12 bases lay in between. The germline V gene encodes CDR1 MNHNS and CDR2 SASEGT. The CDR3 loop is CASSEATGHPSPLHF. The DNA for the CDR3 is TGTGCCAGCAGTGAAGCTACGGGACACCCTTCACCCCTCCACTTT.

The rearrangement uses TRBV7-3 and TRBJ2-2; D is undetermined. The germline CDR1 and CDR2 sequences are SGHTA and FQGTGA. Trimming left V 5 bases short and J 1 base short, with 11 bases between. This CDR3 spans 15 amino acids. CDR3 in amino acids: CASSRSPVNTGELFF. In DNA, the CDR3 is TGTGCCAGCAGCCGAAGTCCAGTGAACACCGGGGAGCTGTTTTTT.

The rearrangement joins TRBV29-1 to TRBJ1-5; tentatively, D is TRBD1 (5 bases). V lost 7 bases to trimming and J lost 5 bases, with 12 bases between them. Germline V CDR1 and CDR2: SQVTM, ANQGSEA. This CDR3 has 12 residues. In DNA form, the CDR3 reads TGCAGCGCTGCAGGGTTGGATCAGCCCCAGCATTTT. It encodes CSAAGLDQPQHF.

The chain has TRBV29-1 and TRBJ1-1; D might be TRBD1 (6 bases). There are 14 residues in the CDR3. V dropped 6 bases and J dropped 6 bases, with 20 bases sitting between them. CDR1 is SQVTM, CDR2 ANQGSEA, per germline. This CDR3 reads CSVRQAPTVAEAFF. As DNA, the CDR3 is TGCAGCGTACGACAGGCACCGACGGTCGCTGAAGCTTTCTTT.

In nucleotides, the CDR3 is TGTGCCAGCAGCCAAGATCCATGGGGGGTCACAGATACGCAGTATTTT. Its translation is CASSQDPWGVTDTQYF. This rearrangement joins TRBV3-1 (or the pseudogene TRBV3-2) to TRBJ2-3; tentative D call: TRBD2 (6 bases). The germline CDR1 and CDR2 sequences are LGHDT and YNNKEL (reference sequence). Deletions cut 0 bases from V and 2 bases from J, with 12 bases between. This CDR3 is built from 16 residues.

The chain couples TRBV29-1 to TRBJ1-2; perhaps TRBD1 as D (5 bases). V lost 6 bases to trimming and J lost 4 bases, with 21 bases between them. Germline V gives CDR1 SQVTM, CDR2 ANQGSEA. The CDR3 spans 15 residues. CDR3 DNA sequence: TGCAGCGTGTTCCCTCGTCTTGGGCAGGGCTATGGCTACACCTTC. It codes for CSVFPRLGQGYGYTF.

The chain combines TRBV4-3 with TRBJ2-5; 7 positions agree with TRBD2. This CDR3 region has 15 residues. Germline V lookup: CDR1 LGHNA, CDR2 YSLEER. Trimming removed 0 bases from V and 5 bases from J; junction bases left unmatched: 6. This chain's CDR3 is CASSQETTRGETQYF. CDR3 in DNA: TGCGCCAGCAGCCAAGAGACCACGCGGGGGGAGACCCAGTACTTC.